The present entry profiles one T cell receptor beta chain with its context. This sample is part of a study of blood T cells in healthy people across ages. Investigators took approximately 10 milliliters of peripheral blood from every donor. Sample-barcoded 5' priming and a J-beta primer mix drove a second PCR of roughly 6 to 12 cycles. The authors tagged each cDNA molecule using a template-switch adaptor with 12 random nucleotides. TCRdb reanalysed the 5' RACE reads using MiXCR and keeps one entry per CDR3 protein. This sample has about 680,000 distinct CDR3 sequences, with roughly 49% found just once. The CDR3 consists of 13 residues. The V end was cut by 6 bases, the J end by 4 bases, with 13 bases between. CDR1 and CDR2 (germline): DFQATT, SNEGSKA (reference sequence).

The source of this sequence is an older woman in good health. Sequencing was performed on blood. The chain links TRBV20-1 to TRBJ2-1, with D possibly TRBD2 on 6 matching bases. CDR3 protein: CSARSSAYNEQFF. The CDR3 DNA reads TGCAGTGCACGGTCTAGCGCGTACAATGAGCAGTTCTTC.